This T cell receptor (beta chain) was identified in a study of cytomegalovirus exposure and HLA in healthy donors. On this clone itself: Its antigen is currently unknown.

Study-level points and caveats: Some V segments, including TRBV6-2 and TRBV6-3, were excluded as indistinguishable. TCR sequences were mostly rare, though some public TCRs occurred in many donors. Analysis was performed later, and it showed HLA-associated TCR beta chains to be more clonally expanded than equally common others. Analyzed later, association rates of TCRs varied across HLA loci, with DRB1 most and HLA-C fewest.

It was with 60 Vbeta and 13 Jbeta primers that the PCR ran. Generated by immunoSEQ multiplex PCR, the TCRdb table keeps only in-frame clones and is missing some. Seen here are tens of thousands of clones, approximately 77% observed once, and the top ten hold around 10%. The CDR3 totals 17 residues. V was cut by 3 bases and J by 6 bases, with 23 bases left in between. Per the germline V gene, CDR1 is SEHNR and CDR2 is FQNEAQ (reference sequence). V gene TRBV7-9 combines with J gene TRBJ1-1, with TRBD1 as a possible D gene (6 bases). The source material was PBMCs. The TCR sequence derives from a woman between 40 and 55 years old in good health and CMV-seropositive. The CDR3 here is CASSFPGTNNEGSEAFF. CDR3 nucleotides: TGTGCCAGCAGCTTCCCCGGGACAAATAACGAAGGCTCTGAAGCTTTCTTT.